These 27 T cell receptor beta chains originate from one sample sequenced in a study of CD8+ T cells in alopecia areata. RNA was extracted and reverse transcribed into cDNA as the sequencing template. Profiled with immunoSEQ multiplex PCR; TCRdb holds only in-frame clones, not every one. Seen here are some 130,000 clones, 53% observed once, and the top ten hold around 0.46%. Treatment: oral pan-JAK inhibitor, 5-10 mg twice daily. The sample consisted of CD4+ T cells sorted from blood, taken at week 4, from a patient treated with tofacitinib. The origin of the receptors is a human donor with alopecia areata.

V and J are TRBV30 and TRBJ2-1, with a weak D call TRBD2 (5 bases). The CDR3 length is 13 residues. Per germline, CDR1 GTSNPN and CDR2 SVGIG (reference sequence). V was clipped by 2 bases and J by 4 bases, with 9 bases between them. CDR3 DNA sequence: TGTGCCTGGAGTTTCGGACTTTACAATGAGCAGTTCTTC. This encodes CAWSFGLYNEQFF.

V is TRBV30 and J is TRBJ1-1; D gene unclear. Germline V gene sequence: CDR1 GTSNPN, CDR2 SVGIG (reference sequence). V shed 0 bases and J shed 4 bases, with 9 bases lying between them. The CDR3 is 13 residues long. DNA of the CDR3: TGTGCCTGGAGTGTAGGCCTGGGCACTGAAGCTTTCTTT. It specifies CAWSVGLGTEAFF. Complete variable domain (other parts from reference TRBV30 and TRBJ1-1): SQTIHQWPATLVQPVGSPLSLECTVEGTSNPNLYWYRQAAGRGLQLLFYSVGIGQISSEVPQNLSASRPQDRQFILSSKKLLLSDSGFYLCAWSVGLGTEAFFGQGTRLTVV.

The CDR3 is CAWSTRRADTQYF. The CDR3 region has the DNA TGTGCCTGGAGTACCCGTAGGGCAGATACGCAGTATTTT. This chain uses TRBV30 with TRBJ2-3; the D is unclear. This CDR3 region has 13 residues. CDR1 is GTSNPN, CDR2 SVGIG, per germline (reference sequence). V was cut by 2 bases and J by 4 bases, with 10 bases left in between.

V is TRBV29-1 and J is TRBJ2-1, with 8 bases that match TRBD2. CDR3 length: 14 residues. Per the germline V gene, CDR1 is SQVTM and CDR2 is ANQGSEA. With V trimmed by 4 bases and J by 9 bases, 11 bases remained unmatched. CDR3 protein: CSVGPGLGIGEQFF. The CDR3 bases are TGCAGCGTTGGACCGGGACTAGGAATCGGTGAGCAGTTCTTC.

This clone was detected a few times. The rearrangement joins TRBV7-2 to TRBJ1-2, with 8 nucleotides matching TRBD1. CDR1 SGHTA and CDR2 FQGNSA come from the germline V gene. CDR3 length: 16 residues. Unmatched junction bases numbered 10, after V lost 5 bases and J lost 2 bases. CDR3 sequence (DNA): TGTGCCAGCAGCCTACCCAGGGGGCAGGGGAACTATGGCTACACCTTC. Translated, it gives CASSLPRGQGNYGYTF.

The chain is built from TRBV6-5 and TRBJ2-7; D possibly corresponds to TRBD1 (6 bases). Germline V gene sequence: CDR1 MNHEY, CDR2 SVGAGI. The CDR3 totals 13 residues. The V end lost 5 bases, the J end lost 11 bases, and 19 bases lay between the germline ends. This chain's CDR3 is CASSVPGRQVEYF. The CDR3 nucleotides are TGTGCCAGCAGTGTTCCGGGACGACAGGTGGAGTACTTC.

The chain joins TRBV7-9 to TRBJ2-1, with D hard to call. The V gene lost 5 bases and the J gene lost 9 bases, with 11 bases spanning the gap. CDR1 and CDR2 from the germline V gene are SEHNR and FQNEAQ (reference sequence). The CDR3 covers 12 residues. This chain's CDR3 is CASSPRSTEQFF. The CDR3 coding sequence is TGTGCCAGCAGCCCCCGCTCCACTGAGCAGTTCTTC.

Regarding this clone: Different DNA sequences within this sample yield the same CDR3. The chain combines TRBV29-1 with TRBJ1-4, with D unresolved. Trimming removed 3 bases at V and 11 bases at J, with 10 bases between. Germline loops: CDR1 SQVTM, CDR2 ANQGSEA. There are 11 residues in the CDR3. The CDR3 coding sequence is TGCAGCGTTGATAGGGTCGGGAAACTGTTTTTT. This gives the protein CSVDRVGKLFF.

This rearrangement joins TRBV2 to TRBJ1-1, with 7 bases aligning to TRBD1. There are 13 residues in the CDR3. The germline V gene has CDR1 SNHLY and CDR2 FYNNEI. V was pared by 8 bases and J by 11 bases, with 14 bases of the junction left unmatched. CDR3 nucleotide sequence: TGTGCCAGCGGTCACCAGGGGGTAGCCGTGGCTTTCTTT. As protein: CASGHQGVAVAFF.

The rearrangement links TRBV29-1 to TRBJ2-5, with D possibly matching TRBD2 (5 bases). This CDR3 has 16 amino acids. The V gene lost 4 bases and the J gene lost 4 bases, with 22 bases spanning the gap. Germline CDR1 is SQVTM and CDR2 is ANQGSEA. The DNA of the CDR3 is TGCAGCGTTGCCCAAGCCCGGACTTTCCTGGGAGAGACCCAGTACTTC. It is translated as CSVAQARTFLGETQYF.

Many counts were recorded for this clone. The V and J genes are TRBV10-3 and TRBJ1-1; D not certain. Trimming removed 9 bases at V and 1 base at J, with 9 bases between. CDR3 size: 12 residues. The germline gives CDR1 ENHRY, CDR2 SYGVKD. Here the CDR3 DNA reads TGTGCCATACGGACGAGGAACACTGAAGCTTTCTTT. Translated, it gives CAIRTRNTEAFF.

The chain employs TRBV30 and TRBJ2-1; tentatively, D is TRBD2 (6 bases). With 7 bases removed from V and 4 bases from J, the gap between germline ends came to 17 bases. The CDR3 extends over 14 amino acids. CDR1 and CDR2 from the germline V gene are GTSNPN and SVGIG (reference sequence). CDR3 amino acids: CAFRGKLPYNEQFF. CDR3 DNA sequence: TGTGCCTTCCGGGGGAAATTACCTTACAATGAGCAGTTCTTC.

This clone was counted between two and nine times. The chain carries TRBV10-3 and TRBJ1-1; D gene uncertain. The CDR3 covers 15 residues. The germline gives CDR1 ENHRY, CDR2 SYGVKD. Trimming pared 0 bases from V and 2 bases from J, leaving 10 bases between. The CDR3 DNA reads as TGTGCCATCAGTGAGTCCGGGGTAGCAAACACTGAAGCTTTCTTT. The encoded protein is CAISESGVANTEAFF.

The chain couples TRBV7-6 to TRBJ2-6; D is unclear. Looked up from germline, CDR1 is SGHVS and CDR2 is FNYEAQ. The CDR3 length is 16 residues. The V end lost 4 bases, the J end lost 0 bases, and 10 bases lay between the germline ends. CDR3 residues: CASSSRRVSGANVLTF. The DNA for the CDR3 is TGTGCCAGCAGCTCCCGACGGGTCTCTGGGGCCAACGTCCTGACTTTC.

Here the CDR3 DNA reads TGCGCCAGCAGCTTGGACGGGGGCTATGGCTACACCTTC. Protein product: CASSLDGGYGYTF. The chain links TRBV5-1 to TRBJ1-2; tentative D call: TRBD1 (5 bases). Germline V gives CDR1 SGHRS, CDR2 YFSETQ. This CDR3 has 13 residues. Trimming removed 0 bases from V and 4 bases from J, with 7 bases in between.

V and J are TRBV29-1 and TRBJ2-5; D unresolved. The DNA end favors TRBJ2-7, so the J call may be wrong. CDR1 is SQVTM and CDR2 is ANQGSEA in the germline V gene. CDR3 length: 11 residues. CDR3: CSVAHSYEQYF. CDR3 coding DNA: TGCAGCGTTGCACACTCCTACGAGCAGTACTTC.

The chain couples TRBV9 to TRBJ1-2, with 10 bases fitting TRBD1. The CDR3 is 14 amino acids. Trimming at V came to 3 bases and at J to 7 bases, leaving 6 bases not matched to a gene. The germline V gene encodes CDR1 SGDLS and CDR2 YYNGEE. The CDR3 sequence is CASSALTGGPGYTF. CDR3 bases: TGTGCCAGCAGCGCACTGACAGGGGGCCCTGGCTACACCTTC.

This clone was seen a handful of times. This chain uses TRBV11-2 with TRBJ2-3; D ambiguous. Per the germline V gene, CDR1 is SGHAT and CDR2 is FQNNGV. CDR3 length equals 14 residues. V dropped 5 bases and J dropped 1 base, with 10 bases sitting between them. Here the CDR3 DNA reads TGTGCCAGCAGCCAGATGGTTGGCACAGATACGCAGTATTTT. Protein product: CASSQMVGTDTQYF.

The V call is TRBV29-1, the J call TRBJ1-5, with unresolved D. The V gene lost 4 bases and the J gene lost 2 bases, with 9 bases spanning the gap. This CDR3 is 13 amino acids long. Germline values: CDR1 SQVTM, CDR2 ANQGSEA. For the CDR3, the DNA is TGCAGCGTTGGCGGGCACCGCAATCAGCCCCAGCATTTT. Protein sequence: CSVGGHRNQPQHF.

This chain joins TRBV18 and TRBJ2-1; 13 nucleotides match TRBD2. Germline loops: CDR1 KGHSH, CDR2 LQKENI. The length of the CDR3 is 15 residues. V shed 8 bases and J 5 bases; nucleotides not matched to a gene: 6. CDR3 DNA sequence: TGTGCCAGCCTCTCCGGGACTAGCGGGAACAATGAGCAGTTCTTC. It encodes CASLSGTSGNNEQFF.

The genes are TRBV19 and TRBJ2-1; possibly TRBD1 for D (5 bases). V was clipped by 4 bases and J by 7 bases, with 8 bases between them. Germline CDR1 reads LNHDA; CDR2 reads SQIVND (reference sequence). The CDR3 contains 12 residues. CDR3 region: CASSKGLNEQFF. CDR3 sequence (DNA): TGTGCCAGTAGTAAGGGGTTAAATGAGCAGTTCTTC.

This rearrangement joins TRBV29-1 to TRBJ1-2; D remains unclear. The germline V gene encodes CDR1 SQVTM and CDR2 ANQGSEA. The CDR3 length is 11 residues. V was pared by 8 bases and J by 4 bases, with 11 bases between. CDR3 protein: CSNLTVYGYTF. DNA for the CDR3: TGCAGCAACCTTACAGTCTATGGCTACACCTTC.

Written as DNA, the CDR3 is TGTGCCTGGAGTGTAGGTGATACGCAGTATTTT. Protein: CAWSVGDTQYF. The chain recombines TRBV30 with TRBJ2-3, with D unresolved. The CDR3 spans 11 residues. V lost 0 bases and J lost 6, with 4 bases in between. Germline CDR1 reads GTSNPN; CDR2 reads SVGIG (reference sequence).

Here the CDR3 reads CASSPGRGAGEPQHF. The CDR3 region has the DNA TGCGCCAGCAGCCCCGGGCGGGGGGCTGGGGAGCCCCAGCATTTT. The chain combines TRBV5-1 with TRBJ1-5; possibly TRBD1 for D (6 bases). V was clipped by 4 bases and J by 8 bases, with 19 bases between them. Germline assignment: CDR1 SGHRS and CDR2 YFSETQ. The CDR3 has 15 amino acids.

CDR3 sequence (DNA): TGTGCCAGCAGCACCCAGCGGGGGGCGAACACCGGGGAGCTGTTTTTT. Translation: CASSTQRGANTGELFF. The rearrangement joins TRBV7-9 to TRBJ2-2; 9 nucleotides match TRBD2. Germline CDR1 is SEHNR and CDR2 is FQNEAQ (reference sequence). J gave up 0 bases and V 5 bases, and 4 bases lay outside the gene matches. There are 16 residues in the CDR3.

The chain is built from TRBV30 and TRBJ2-4; possibly TRBD2 for D (6 bases). The CDR3 contains 14 residues. Germline-derived CDR1 and CDR2 are GTSNPN and SVGIG (reference sequence). Trimming took 0 bases from V and 7 from J, leaving 13 bases between them. This chain's CDR3 is CAWSVLAPINIQYF. DNA for the CDR3: TGTGCCTGGAGTGTACTAGCTCCCATCAACATTCAGTACTTC.

J is TRBJ1-5 and V is TRBV30; no definite D call. Germline V CDR1 and CDR2: GTSNPN, SVGIG (reference sequence). With 7 bases removed from V and 0 bases from J, the gap between germline ends came to 22 bases. The CDR3 extends over 17 amino acids. CDR3 in amino acids: CAFDSGRDGFSNQPQHF. CDR3 coding DNA: TGTGCCTTTGACTCAGGTCGGGATGGGTTTAGCAATCAGCCCCAGCATTTT.